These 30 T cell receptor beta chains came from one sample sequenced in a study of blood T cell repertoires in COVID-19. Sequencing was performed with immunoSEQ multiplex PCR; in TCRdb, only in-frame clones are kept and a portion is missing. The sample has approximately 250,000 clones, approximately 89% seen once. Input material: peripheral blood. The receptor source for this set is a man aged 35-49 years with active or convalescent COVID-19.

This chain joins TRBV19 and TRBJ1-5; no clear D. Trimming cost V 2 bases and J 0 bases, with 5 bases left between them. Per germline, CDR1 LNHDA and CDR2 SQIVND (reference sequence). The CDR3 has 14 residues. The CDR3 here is CASSIFYSNQPQHF. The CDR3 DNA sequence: TGTGCCAGTAGTATATTTTATAGCAATCAGCCCCAGCATTTT.

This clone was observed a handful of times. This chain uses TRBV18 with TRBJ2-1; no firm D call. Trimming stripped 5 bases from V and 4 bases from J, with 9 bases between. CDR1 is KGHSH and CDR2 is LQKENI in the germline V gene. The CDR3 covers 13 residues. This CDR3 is CASSSSEYNEQFF. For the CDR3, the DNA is TGTGCCAGCTCAAGCAGCGAGTACAATGAGCAGTTCTTC.

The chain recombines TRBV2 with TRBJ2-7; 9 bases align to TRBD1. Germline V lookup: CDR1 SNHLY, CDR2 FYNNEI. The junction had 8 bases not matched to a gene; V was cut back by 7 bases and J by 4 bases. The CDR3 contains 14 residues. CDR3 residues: CASKTGQGTYEQYF. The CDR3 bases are TGTGCCAGCAAGACGGGACAGGGTACATACGAGCAGTACTTC.

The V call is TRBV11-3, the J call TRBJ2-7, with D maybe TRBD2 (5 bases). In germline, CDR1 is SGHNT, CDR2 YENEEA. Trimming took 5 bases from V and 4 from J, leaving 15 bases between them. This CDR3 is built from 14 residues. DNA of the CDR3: TGTGCCAGCAGCCCGAGGGCGGGTGCATACGAGCAGTACTTC. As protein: CASSPRAGAYEQYF.

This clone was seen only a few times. The DNA for the CDR3 is TGTGCCAGCAGTTTCGGGACAGAGAGCTCCTATAATTCACCCCTCCACTTT. Its protein product is CASSFGTESSYNSPLHF. The rearrangement joins TRBV27 to TRBJ1-6, with TRBD1 matching over 7 bases. Germline V gene lookup returns CDR1 MNHEY and CDR2 SMNVEV (reference sequence). The V and J ends lost 3 bases and 0 bases, in that order; junction bases with no gene match: 5. This CDR3 region has 17 residues.

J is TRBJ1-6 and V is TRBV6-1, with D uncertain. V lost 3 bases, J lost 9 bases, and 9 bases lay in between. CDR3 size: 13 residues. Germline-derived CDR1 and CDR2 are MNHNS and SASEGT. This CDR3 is CASSDAGSSPLHF. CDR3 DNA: TGTGCCAGCAGTGATGCAGGCAGTTCACCCCTCCACTTT.

CDR3 nucleotides: TGTGCCAGCGGTGGGGGGCGCGAATTCTCCGGTACCAAAAACATTCAGTACTTC. Translating it yields CASGGGREFSGTKNIQYF. The chain carries TRBV6-1 and TRBJ2-4; the D gene could be TRBD1 or TRBD2 (6 bases each). V was shortened by 8 bases and J by 2 bases, with 25 bases between the two germline ends. The germline V gene has CDR1 MNHNS and CDR2 SASEGT. The CDR3 is 18 residues long.

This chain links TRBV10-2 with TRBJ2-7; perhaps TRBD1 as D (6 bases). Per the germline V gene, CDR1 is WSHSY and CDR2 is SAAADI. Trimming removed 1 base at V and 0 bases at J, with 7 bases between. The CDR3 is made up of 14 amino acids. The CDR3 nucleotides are TGCGCCAGCAGTGAGTGGGACACCTCCTACGAGCAGTACTTC. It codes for CASSEWDTSYEQYF.

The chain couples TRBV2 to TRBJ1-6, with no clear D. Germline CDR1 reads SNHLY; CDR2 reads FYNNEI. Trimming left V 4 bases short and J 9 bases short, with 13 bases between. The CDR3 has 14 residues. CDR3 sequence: CASSGGGSSSPLHF. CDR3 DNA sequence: TGTGCCAGCAGTGGGGGAGGTTCCAGTTCACCCCTCCACTTT.

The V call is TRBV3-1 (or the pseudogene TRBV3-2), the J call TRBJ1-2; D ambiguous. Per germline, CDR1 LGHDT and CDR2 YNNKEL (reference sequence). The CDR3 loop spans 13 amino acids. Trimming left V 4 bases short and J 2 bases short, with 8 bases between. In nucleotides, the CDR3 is TGTGCCAGCAGCCCCGAGGGAAACTATGGCTACACCTTC. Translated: CASSPEGNYGYTF.

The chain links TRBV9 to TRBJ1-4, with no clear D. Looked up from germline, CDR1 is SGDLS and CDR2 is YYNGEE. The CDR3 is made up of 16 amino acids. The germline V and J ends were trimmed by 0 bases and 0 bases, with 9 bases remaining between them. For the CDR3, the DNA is TGTGCCAGCAGCGTAGCTCCGACAACAACTAATGAAAAACTGTTTTTT. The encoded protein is CASSVAPTTTNEKLFF.

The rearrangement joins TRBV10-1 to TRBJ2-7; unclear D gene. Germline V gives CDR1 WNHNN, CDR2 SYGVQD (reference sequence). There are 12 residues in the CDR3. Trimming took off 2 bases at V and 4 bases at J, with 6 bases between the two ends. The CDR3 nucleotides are TGCGCCAGCAGTGAGGGCCAGTACGAGCAGTACTTC. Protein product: CASSEGQYEQYF.

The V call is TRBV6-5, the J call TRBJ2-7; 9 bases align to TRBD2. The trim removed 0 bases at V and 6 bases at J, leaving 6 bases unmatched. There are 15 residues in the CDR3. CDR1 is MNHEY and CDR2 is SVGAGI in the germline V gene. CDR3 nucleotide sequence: TGTGCCAGCAGTTACTCGGGCCTAGCGGGGCTCGAGCAGTACTTC. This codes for CASSYSGLAGLEQYF.

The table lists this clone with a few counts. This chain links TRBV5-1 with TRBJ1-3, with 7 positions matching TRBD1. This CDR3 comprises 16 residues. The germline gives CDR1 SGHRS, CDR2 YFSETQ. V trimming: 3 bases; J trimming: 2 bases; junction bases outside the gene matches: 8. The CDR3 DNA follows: TGCGCCAGCAGCTCATACCTGGGACAGACTGGAAACACCATATATTTT. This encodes CASSSYLGQTGNTIYF.

CDR3 in amino acids: CASSISRGGIGYGYTF. CDR3 DNA sequence: TGTGCCAGCAGCATTTCTCGGGGGGGCATCGGCTATGGCTACACCTTC. This chain links TRBV14 with TRBJ1-2, with a weak D call TRBD1 (6 bases). The CDR3 sequence is 16 residues long. The V end was cut by 5 bases, the J end by 4 bases, with 20 bases between. Germline V gene data show CDR1 as SGHDN and CDR2 as FVKESK. Drawing the rest from reference TRBV14 and TRBJ1-2, the complete variable domain is EAGVTQFPSHSVIEKGQTVTLRCDPISGHDNLYWYRRVMGKEIKFLLHFVKESKQDESGMPNNRFLAERTGGTYSTLKVQPAELEDSGVYFCASSISRGGIGYGYTFGSGTRLTVV.

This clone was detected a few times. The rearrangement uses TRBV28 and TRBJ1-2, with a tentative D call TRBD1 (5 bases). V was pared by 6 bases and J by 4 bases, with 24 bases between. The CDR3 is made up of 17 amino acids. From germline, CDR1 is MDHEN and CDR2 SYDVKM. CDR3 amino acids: CASSPTRGSTSSYGYTF. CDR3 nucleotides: TGTGCCAGCAGCCCCACAAGGGGCAGTACGTCGAGCTATGGCTACACCTTC.

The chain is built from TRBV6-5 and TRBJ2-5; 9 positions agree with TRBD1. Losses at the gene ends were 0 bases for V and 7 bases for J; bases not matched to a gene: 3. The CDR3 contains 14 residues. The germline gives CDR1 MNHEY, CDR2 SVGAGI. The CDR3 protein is CASSYSTGGGTQYF. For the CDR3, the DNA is TGTGCCAGCAGTTACTCGACAGGGGGTGGGACCCAGTACTTC.

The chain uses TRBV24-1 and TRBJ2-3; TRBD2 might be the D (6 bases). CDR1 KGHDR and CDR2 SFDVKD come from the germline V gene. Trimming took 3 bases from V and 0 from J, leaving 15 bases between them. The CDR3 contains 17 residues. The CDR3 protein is CATSDLRDSASTDTQYF. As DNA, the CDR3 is TGTGCCACCAGTGATCTCAGGGACTCTGCTAGCACAGATACGCAGTATTTT.

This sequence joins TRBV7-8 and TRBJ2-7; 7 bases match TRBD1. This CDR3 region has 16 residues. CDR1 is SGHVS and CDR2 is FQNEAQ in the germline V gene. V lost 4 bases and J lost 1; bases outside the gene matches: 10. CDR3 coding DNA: TGTGCCAGCAGCTCCGATGACAGGGTAGTGTCCTACGAGCAGTACTTC. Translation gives CASSSDDRVVSYEQYF.

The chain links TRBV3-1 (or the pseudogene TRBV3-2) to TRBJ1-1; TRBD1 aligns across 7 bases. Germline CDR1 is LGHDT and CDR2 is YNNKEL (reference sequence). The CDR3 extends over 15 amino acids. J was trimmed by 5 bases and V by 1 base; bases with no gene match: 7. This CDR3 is CASSQGTGVGTEAFF. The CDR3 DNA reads TGTGCCAGCAGCCAAGGAACAGGGGTGGGGACTGAAGCTTTCTTT.

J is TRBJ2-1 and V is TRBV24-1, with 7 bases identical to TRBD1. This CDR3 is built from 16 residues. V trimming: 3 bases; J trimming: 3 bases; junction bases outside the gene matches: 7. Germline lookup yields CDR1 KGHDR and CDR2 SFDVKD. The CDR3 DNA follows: TGTGCCACCAGTGATAGAACGGGACAGTACTACAATGAGCAGTTCTTC. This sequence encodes CATSDRTGQYYNEQFF.

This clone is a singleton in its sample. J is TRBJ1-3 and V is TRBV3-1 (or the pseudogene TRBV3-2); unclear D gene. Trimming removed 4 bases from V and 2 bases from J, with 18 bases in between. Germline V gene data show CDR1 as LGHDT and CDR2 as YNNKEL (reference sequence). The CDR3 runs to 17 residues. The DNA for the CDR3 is TGTGCCAGCAGCCTCCTCACTCGGGTCCTCACTGGAAACACCATATATTTT. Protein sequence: CASSLLTRVLTGNTIYF.

The CDR3 loop is CASSVDAQGARDGYTF. The CDR3 coding sequence is TGTGCCAGCAGCGTAGACGCACAGGGGGCAAGGGATGGCTACACCTTC. The chain is built from TRBV9 and TRBJ1-2, with TRBD1 identical over 9 bases. CDR3 length: 16 residues. Looked up from germline, CDR1 is SGDLS and CDR2 is YYNGEE. V shed 0 bases and J 6 bases; nucleotides not matched to a gene: 9.

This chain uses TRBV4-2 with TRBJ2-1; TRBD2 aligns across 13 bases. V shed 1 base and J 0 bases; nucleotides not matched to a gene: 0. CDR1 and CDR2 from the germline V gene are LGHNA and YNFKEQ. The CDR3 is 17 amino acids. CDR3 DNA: TGTGCCAGCAGCCAAGGGACTAGCGGGAGCTCCTACAATGAGCAGTTCTTC. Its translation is CASSQGTSGSSYNEQFF.

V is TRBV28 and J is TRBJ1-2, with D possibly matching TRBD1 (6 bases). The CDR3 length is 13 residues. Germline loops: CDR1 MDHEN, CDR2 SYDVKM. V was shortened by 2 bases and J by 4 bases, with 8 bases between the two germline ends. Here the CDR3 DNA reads TGTGCCAGCAGTTTACGGACAGTCTATGGCTACACCTTC. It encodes CASSLRTVYGYTF.

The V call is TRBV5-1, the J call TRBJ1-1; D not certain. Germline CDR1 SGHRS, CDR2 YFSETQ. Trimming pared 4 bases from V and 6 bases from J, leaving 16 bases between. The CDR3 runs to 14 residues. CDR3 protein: CASSPATINPEAFF. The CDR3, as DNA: TGCGCCAGCAGCCCAGCAACTATTAACCCTGAAGCTTTCTTT.

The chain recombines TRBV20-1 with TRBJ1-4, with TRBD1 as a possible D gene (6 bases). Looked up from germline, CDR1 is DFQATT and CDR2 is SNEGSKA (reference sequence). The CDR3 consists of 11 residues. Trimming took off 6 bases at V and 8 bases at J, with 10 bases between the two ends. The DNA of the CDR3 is TGCAGTGCCCAGGGGACGGAAAAACTGTTTTTT. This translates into CSAQGTEKLFF.

CDR3 bases: TGCAGTGCTAGTGTGACCGGGAGCAATGAGCAGTTCTTC. As protein: CSASVTGSNEQFF. V usage is TRBV20-1 and J usage is TRBJ2-1; D might be TRBD2 (6 bases). Trimming took 3 bases from V and 6 from J, leaving 12 bases between them. Germline-derived CDR1 and CDR2 are DFQATT and SNEGSKA (reference sequence). The CDR3 consists of 13 residues.

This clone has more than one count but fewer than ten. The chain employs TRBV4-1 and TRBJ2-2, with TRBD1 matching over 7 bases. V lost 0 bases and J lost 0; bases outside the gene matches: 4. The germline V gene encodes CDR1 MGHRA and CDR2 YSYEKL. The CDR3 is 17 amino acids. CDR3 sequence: CASSQDTGVANTGELFF. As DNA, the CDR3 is TGCGCCAGCAGCCAAGACACAGGGGTAGCGAACACCGGGGAGCTGTTTTTT.

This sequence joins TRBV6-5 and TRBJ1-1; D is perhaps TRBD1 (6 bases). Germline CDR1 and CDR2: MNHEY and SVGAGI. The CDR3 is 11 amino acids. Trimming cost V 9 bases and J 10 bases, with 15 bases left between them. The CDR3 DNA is TGTGCCAGTACCTTAGGGGGAACAGCTTTCTTT. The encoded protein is CASTLGGTAFF.